Sequencing of this TCR beta chain was carried out in a study of blood T cell repertoires in COVID-19. Trimming cost V 6 bases and J 5 bases; bases outside gene matches: 3. This CDR3 is 13 amino acids long. The data were produced by immunoSEQ multiplex PCR, yet TCRdb's version contains in-frame clones alone and is incomplete. Of about 390,000 clones in the sample, around nine tenths were seen once. This chain joins TRBV12-3 or TRBV12-4 and TRBJ1-1, with 10 bases lining up with TRBD1. Sequencing was done on a sample of PBMCs or T cells enriched from blood (not recorded which). This sequence originates from a woman aged 50 to 60 who had recovered from COVID-19. DNA of the CDR3: TGTGCCAGCAGCGACAGGGGGCGGACTGAAGCTTTCTTT. Translating gives CASSDRGRTEAFF.